This T cell receptor beta chain derives from a study of long-term antiretroviral therapy in people with HIV (dated by TCRdb to between 2021 and 2023). Regarding the research as a whole: The earliest samples were collected about a decade before the 2015 WHO recommendation for immediate ART, when ART was typically delayed until CD4 counts fell. A total of 150 to 200 cryopreserved PBMC samples came from 25 to 35 adults with confirmed HIV infection and were collected serially over a mean of about six years (range 1-12). Among the 30 to 35 participants with HIV, eleven to twelve were female. This retrospective serial study examined whether starting ART and sustained HIV suppression were associated with changes in the composition and diversity of the TRB repertoire in peripheral blood. Test extractions of a monoclonal T-cell line alongside fewer than 40 polyclonal samples showed no cross-contamination during QIAcube processing.

To be included, a participant needed at least one PBMC sample from before ART initiation plus at least two post-ART samples. Every participant with HIV received treatment in the United States of America. Before DNA extraction, cryopreserved samples of roughly 0.9-11 million PBMC were thawed and then washed. At the time of the earliest PBMC sample, participants with HIV were aged between roughly 20 and 55 years. PBMC samples from each participant spanned 1-4 timepoints before ART initiation and 2-8 timepoints after ART initiation, with a median of 7 samples. Serial HIV viral load, CD4+ T-cell count, ART history and demographic data were obtained for every participant. Genomic DNA was extracted from unsorted PBMC with a Qiagen kit on a QIAcube, with processing performed in batches of 12 samples. Here is what the overall study found, with its caveats: No data were available on ART adherence, viral resistance or therapy changes, limiting inferences about post-ART repertoire changes. A significant increase in TRB diversity was found to be associated with ART initiation, although TRB diversity was observed to remain significantly below that of transplant donor controls even after long-term ART. Expanded TRB clones identified before ART initiation dominated the repertoire across all time points, though the dominance fluctuated and decreased in many PLHIV after ART. The samples were dated from about 2004 to 2017, and the ART regimens that were used may be less effective than current ART regimens. Since PBMC availability was limited, sequencing covered only the TCR beta chain, with no alpha chain pairing. Because pre-ART samples had limited cell numbers, unsorted PBMC were profiled rather than sorted CD4+ and CD8+ T cells. Narrower CDR3 length ranges were observed in HIV repertoires than in controls, and an antigen-experienced repertoire with only a slight naive shift after ART was suggested by the network structure.

The immunoSEQ hsTCRB v3.0 assay was used at survey level resolution to sequence the TRB variable region. A depth of roughly 40,000-55,000 T-cell genomes per sample was targeted for TRB sequencing. TRB libraries were pooled and sequenced on an Illumina MiSeq using a v3 150-cycle kit. As for the original processing: Analysis of repertoires was carried out in R inside a reproducible Nextflow workflow spanning QC, data transformation and analysis. LymphoSeq2, an R package for exploring AIRR-Seq data, was used to implement custom analyses. After excluding several samples that yielded fewer than 5000 total TRB sequences, some 180 HIV repertoires remained for analysis. Among the roughly 200 retained HIV repertoires, 55 to 65 were collected before ART initiation and 120 to 140 after ART initiation. Repertoires were downsampled to 5000 TRB nucleotide sequences, and summary statistics were averaged over 100 downsampling iterations. The analysis kept only TRB sequences whose CDR3 regions were at least seven amino acids long. Diversity was assessed using a clonality score derived from Shannon entropy and using the Gini coefficient. Repertoire networks linked the top 5000 CDR3 amino acid sequences whenever two sequences differed by an edit distance of one. For TRB CDR3 amino acid sequences, GLIPH2 was used to predict antigen specificity groups and MHC restriction. Known CMV, EBV, HIV or tissue antigen associations were flagged by matching CDR3 amino acid sequences against VDJdb and McPAS-TCR. Pre-ART, post-ART and control groups were compared with Wilcoxon signed-rank tests and Holm-Bonferroni correction. Here the immuneACCESS table is served through TCRdb, limited to in-frame sequences with V and J called. Missing clones are a known gap in these copies; in checked studies unresolved V genes cover under half, and the rest lacks a known reason. D and trimming come from the DNA, and the V and J calls and clone size come from that table. Recorded for this sample are tens of thousands of clones; approximately 77% of them occurred a single time. In total, the top ten clones hold 8.1% of the sample.

The CDR3 has 15 amino acids, counting the end cysteine and phenylalanine. The only DNA kept is the CDR3, 45 bases in frame from the first base. Trimming costs V 3 bases and J 1 base, and their ends lie 16 bases apart. Based on the germline V gene (reference sequence), the CDR1 and CDR2 sequences are GTSNPN and SVGIG. On this clone: The antigen it binds to is not known. No quality values exist for individual bases; no much larger clone is one base distant.

The rearranged segments are TRBV30 and TRBJ2-7, with the identity of the D gene unclear. The material sequenced was unsorted PBMCs, taken at the start of antiretroviral therapy. The receptor was derived from a man in his forties or fifties with HIV. The CDR3 protein: CAWRLPSAGSYEQYF. The nucleotide sequence is TGTGCCTGGAGGCTCCCCTCTGCAGGTTCCTACGAGCAGTACTTC.